The 5 T cell receptor beta chains listed next were all sequenced from one sample in a study of OX40 agonist ivuxolimab in advanced cancers. TCRdb's copy holds only in-frame clones and misses some; the assay was immunoSEQ multiplex PCR. This sample has tens of thousands of clones; about nine tenths occur once, and the top ten carry around 4%. The sequences come from CD4+ or CD8+ T cells sorted from blood, collected in a trial of the OX40 agonist ivuxolimab. The receptors here all came from an adult with an advanced solid tumor such as melanoma, head and neck, liver or kidney cancer.

The rearrangement uses TRBV2 and TRBJ2-7; TRBD2 is a possible D gene (6 bases). The V gene's germline CDR1 is SNHLY and CDR2 FYNNEI. This CDR3 contains 15 residues. Trimming pared 5 bases from V and 0 bases from J, leaving 14 bases between. CDR3 sequence (DNA): TGTGCCAGCAGTTCTCCGGGACTGAGCTCCTACGAGCAGTACTTC. Protein sequence: CASSSPGLSSYEQYF.

The J gene is TRBJ1-3, the V gene TRBV4-1, with TRBD1 matching 7 bases. CDR1 is MGHRA, CDR2 YSYEKL, per germline. The CDR3 runs 15 residues. Trimming cost V 2 bases and J 0 bases; bases outside gene matches: 1. The CDR3 loop reads CASSQRDSSGNTIYF. The CDR3 DNA follows: TGCGCCAGCAGCCAAAGGGACAGCTCTGGAAACACCATATATTTT.

The rearrangement links TRBV28 to TRBJ2-1; D is possibly TRBD1 (6 bases). Germline V gives CDR1 MDHEN, CDR2 SYDVKM. The CDR3 has 15 amino acids. V was trimmed by 5 bases and J by 3 bases, leaving 14 bases between them. The CDR3 here is CASSETGTLYNEQFF. CDR3 in DNA: TGTGCCAGCAGTGAAACCGGGACACTCTACAATGAGCAGTTCTTC.

The J gene is TRBJ2-3, the V gene TRBV5-3, with 7 bases aligning to TRBD2. TRBV5-3 is an ORF; its function is uncertain. The CDR3 runs 16 residues. J was trimmed by 2 bases and V by 1 base; bases with no gene match: 7. The chain's CDR3 is CARSLKRGGLTDTQYF. The CDR3 nucleotides are TGTGCCAGAAGCTTGAAGCGGGGCGGCCTCACAGATACGCAGTATTTT.

V is TRBV28 and J is TRBJ2-7; 9 nucleotides agree with TRBD1. This CDR3 is 14 amino acids long. With V trimmed by 5 bases and J by 3 bases, 5 bases remained unmatched. From germline, CDR1 is MDHEN and CDR2 SYDVKM. CDR3 residues: CASSEPGQGYEQYF. DNA for the CDR3: TGTGCCAGCAGTGAACCGGGACAGGGCTACGAGCAGTACTTC. The entire variable domain, with the rest obtained from reference TRBV28 and TRBJ2-7, is as follows: DVKVTQSSRYLVKRTGEKVFLECVQDMDHENMFWYRQDPGLGLRLIYFSYDVKMKEKGDIPEGYSVSREKKERFSLILESASTNQTSMYLCASSEPGQGYEQYFGPGTRLTVT.